The 25 T cell receptor beta chains reported below all come from one sample, sequenced in a study of blood T cells in healthy people across ages. Sample-barcoded 5' priming and a J-beta primer mix drove a second PCR of 7 to 11 cycles. Via MiXCR, TCRdb re-called the 5' RACE reads, giving one row per CDR3 protein. Counted here are over a million distinct CDR3 sequences, almost 60% occurring once; the ten biggest clones make up under 8.5%. Sequenced material: blood. These receptors were obtained from a young man in good health.

The rearrangement joins TRBV11-2 to TRBJ2-7, with TRBD2 matching over 8 bases. The end of the DNA fits TRBJ2-5 better, so the J call may be wrong. The CDR3 runs to 15 residues. The germline V gene encodes CDR1 SGHAT and CDR2 FQNNGV. CDR3 sequence reads: CASSLVSGAAETQYF. In DNA form, the CDR3 reads TGTGCCAGCAGCTTAGTTAGCGGGGCGGCAGAGACCCAGTACTTC.

Turning to this clonotype: A read error may produce the germline difference seen at one junction end. This CDR3 reads CAGMLASNEQYF. In DNA form, the CDR3 reads TGTGCCGGTATGCTAGCCTCCAACGAGCAGTACTTC. This chain connects TRBV30 to TRBJ2-5, with D perhaps matching TRBD2 (5 bases). TRBJ2-7 explains the end of the DNA better; the J call may be wrong. This CDR3 spans 12 amino acids. CDR1 GTSNPN and CDR2 SVGIG come from the germline V gene (reference sequence).

This rearrangement joins TRBV7-9 to TRBJ1-2; 7 bases match TRBD1. The germline gives CDR1 SEHNR, CDR2 FQNEAQ (reference sequence). This CDR3 comprises 14 residues. V was clipped by 3 bases and J by 9 bases; unmatched bases: 10. The CDR3 loop reads CASSFDRVGTSYTF. The CDR3 DNA reads as TGTGCCAGCAGCTTCGACAGGGTGGGTACGAGCTACACCTTC.

This clonotype has only a few counts. This chain joins TRBV29-1 and TRBJ2-7; D assignment may be TRBD1 or TRBD2 (5 bases each). Germline V gene data show CDR1 as SQVTM and CDR2 as ANQGSEA. V lost 3 bases, J lost 2 bases, and 8 bases lay in between. The CDR3 consists of 12 residues. CDR3 nucleotides: TGCAGCGTTGACCGGGGCACCTACGAGCAGTACTTC. Amino acid sequence: CSVDRGTYEQYF.

The CDR3 is CASSAEVTDTQYF. In DNA, the CDR3 is TGTGCCAGCAGTGCCGAGGTTACAGATACGCAGTATTTT. The chain employs TRBV6-1 and TRBJ2-3; D is unresolved. The CDR3 sequence is 13 residues long. Trimming stripped 4 bases from V and 3 bases from J, with 8 bases between. Germline V lookup: CDR1 MNHNS, CDR2 SASEGT.

The V and J genes are TRBV3-1 and TRBJ2-5; 7 nucleotides align to TRBD1. Unmatched junction bases numbered 4, after V lost 5 bases and J lost 7 bases. Germline V gene sequence: CDR1 LGHDT, CDR2 YNNKEL (reference sequence). The CDR3 totals 12 residues. CDR3 coding DNA: TGTGCCAGCAGCTCGACAGGGTGGACCCAGTACTTC. It yields the protein CASSSTGWTQYF.

In this sample, this clonotype turned up once. V is TRBV9 and J is TRBJ2-7, with TRBD2 matching 8 bases. The J call may not be correct, given that the DNA end is closer to TRBJ2-5. From germline, CDR1 is SGDLS and CDR2 YYNGEE. The CDR3 covers 16 residues. The CDR3 here is CASSVAGGGRRETQYF. Here the CDR3 DNA reads TGTGCCAGCAGCGTAGCCGGGGGGGGCCGGAGAGAGACCCAGTACTTC.

V usage is TRBV20-1 and J usage is TRBJ2-2, with D perhaps matching TRBD1 or TRBD2 (5 bases each). Germline CDR1 is DFQATT and CDR2 is SNEGSKA (reference sequence). Deletions cut 6 bases from V and 3 bases from J, with 14 bases between. This CDR3 region has 14 residues. CDR3 in amino acids: CSAHWGMDTGELFF. As DNA, the CDR3 is TGCAGTGCCCACTGGGGGATGGACACCGGGGAGCTGTTTTTT.

This clonotype was seen a handful of times. J is TRBJ2-1 and V is TRBV15; D gene unclear. The V gene lost 0 bases and the J gene lost 5 bases, with 8 bases spanning the gap. The germline CDR1 and CDR2 sequences are LNHNV and YYDKDF (reference sequence). This CDR3 region has 14 residues. CDR3 nucleotides: TGTGCCACCAGCAGAGAAAAGATAAACAATGAGCAGTTCTTC. This gives the protein CATSREKINNEQFF.

This clonotype showed up just once. The rearrangement joins TRBV7-9 to TRBJ2-7, with 7 nucleotides matching TRBD2. The germline V gene has CDR1 SEHNR and CDR2 FQNEAQ (reference sequence). The ends lost 0 bases at V and 3 bases at J; junction bases unmatched: 5. The CDR3 contains 15 residues. The CDR3 DNA sequence: TGTGCCAGCAGCTTAGCGTCCGAGCGGGGCTACGAGCAGTACTTC. The encoded protein is CASSLASERGYEQYF. The full variable domain, rest sourced from reference TRBV7-9 and TRBJ2-7, is DTGVSQNPRHKITKRGQNVTFRCDPISEHNRLYWYRQTLGQGPEFLTYFQNEAQLEKSRLLSDRFSAERPKGSFSTLEIQRTEQGDSAMYLCASSLASERGYEQYFGPGTRLTVT.

This clonotype has more than one count but fewer than ten. The chain is built from TRBV11-2 and TRBJ1-4; possible D gene TRBD1, 5 bases. Trimming cost V 1 base and J 8 bases, with 11 bases left between them. The CDR3 is made up of 14 amino acids. Germline V CDR1 and CDR2: SGHAT, FQNNGV. The CDR3 region is CASSLARVSEKLFF. DNA of the CDR3: TGTGCCAGCAGCTTAGCCAGGGTGAGCGAAAAACTGTTTTTT.

Regarding this clonotype: One junction end disagrees with the germline gene, perhaps due to a read error. The chain employs TRBV4-1 and TRBJ2-5; the match to TRBD2 covers 11 bases. The germline gives CDR1 MGHRA, CDR2 YSYEKL. There are 20 residues in the CDR3. Here the CDR3 reads CASSHLRLAGGPTYQEAQYF. The CDR3 DNA reads as TGCGCCAGCAGCCACTTGAGGCTAGCGGGGGGACCTACGTACCAAGAGGCCCAGTACTTC.

This clonotype came up a few times. This chain joins TRBV7-2 and TRBJ2-7; D gene unclear. The germline CDR1 and CDR2 sequences are SGHTA and FQGNSA. This CDR3 comprises 15 residues. Trimming took off 1 base at V and 3 bases at J, with 13 bases between the two ends. The CDR3 bases are TGTGCCAGCAGCTTAGGTCCCCTGGCCGACTACGAGCAGTACTTC. Translation gives CASSLGPLADYEQYF.

The V call is TRBV4-2, the J call TRBJ1-5; TRBD1 matches at 7 bases. CDR1 and CDR2 (germline): LGHNA, YNFKEQ. The trim removed 0 bases at V and 5 bases at J, leaving 7 bases unmatched. The CDR3 sequence is 16 residues long. CDR3 loop: CASSQDLGQPHQPQHF. For the CDR3, the DNA is TGTGCCAGCAGCCAAGATCTGGGACAGCCCCATCAGCCCCAGCATTTT.

The DNA for the CDR3 is TGTGCCAGCAGCCCAGCTAGCGGGACCTCGACAGATACGCAGTATTTT. Encoded protein: CASSPASGTSTDTQYF. The chain recombines TRBV7-9 with TRBJ2-3, with 9 nucleotides matching TRBD2. Germline V gene lookup returns CDR1 SEHNR and CDR2 FQNEAQ (reference sequence). With 5 bases clipped from V and 3 bases from J, the junction kept 9 bases outside the gene matches. CDR3 length: 16 amino acids.

The V and J genes are TRBV29-1 and TRBJ2-1, with D perhaps matching TRBD2 (6 bases). Between the trimmed V and J ends, which lost 7 bases and 4 bases, there was a span of 20 bases. Germline V gene data show CDR1 as SQVTM and CDR2 as ANQGSEA. CDR3 length: 15 amino acids. The CDR3 DNA reads as TGCAGCGACCTCTTAACGGGAGATGCGTACAATGAGCAGTTCTTC. Encoded protein: CSDLLTGDAYNEQFF.

This chain's CDR3 is CASRTGQSNTEAFF. In DNA form, the CDR3 reads TGTGCCAGCAGGACCGGACAGTCGAACACTGAAGCTTTCTTT. V gene TRBV27 combines with J gene TRBJ1-1, with D possibly being TRBD1 (6 bases). This CDR3 comprises 14 residues. Trimming pared 6 bases from V and 1 base from J, leaving 12 bases between. Germline CDR1 reads MNHEY; CDR2 reads SMNVEV (reference sequence).

This clonotype was detected only a few times. The rearrangement uses TRBV4-1 and TRBJ1-2, with TRBD1 matching 7 bases. The CDR3 is 15 residues long. V gave up 1 base and J gave up 6 bases; unmatched junction bases: 8. The germline gives CDR1 MGHRA, CDR2 YSYEKL. This chain's CDR3 is CASSQVADRDDGYTF. CDR3 DNA sequence: TGCGCCAGCAGCCAAGTTGCTGACAGGGATGATGGCTACACCTTC.

This clonotype showed up just a few times. The chain uses TRBV2 and TRBJ2-3; 7 nucleotides line up with TRBD1. From germline, CDR1 is SNHLY and CDR2 FYNNEI. The CDR3 length is 14 residues. Losses at the gene ends were 1 base for V and 5 bases for J; bases not matched to a gene: 3. Written as DNA, the CDR3 is TGTGCCAGCAGTGAAGGCTCAGGGGGAGATACGCAGTATTTT. Translation gives CASSEGSGGDTQYF. The variable domain in full, completed from reference TRBV2 and TRBJ2-3, reads EPEVTQTPSHQVTQMGQEVILRCVPISNHLYFYWYRQILGQKVEFLVSFYNNEISEKSEIFDDQFSVERPDGSNFTLKIRSTKLEDSAMYFCASSEGSGGDTQYFGPGTRLTVL.

The V and J genes are TRBV29-1 and TRBJ2-1; 15 nucleotides align to TRBD2. CDR3 length: 21 residues. Germline lookup yields CDR1 SQVTM and CDR2 ANQGSEA. The ends lost 0 bases at V and 3 bases at J; junction bases unmatched: 15. This CDR3 is CSVEDLRTSGRAIPNYNEQFF. The CDR3, as DNA: TGCAGCGTTGAAGATCTCCGGACTAGCGGGAGGGCCATCCCTAACTACAATGAGCAGTTCTTC.

This chain connects TRBV7-9 to TRBJ2-2; a weak D match, TRBD2 (5 bases). Germline loops: CDR1 SEHNR, CDR2 FQNEAQ (reference sequence). The ends were cut back, 2 bases at V and 2 bases at J, with 15 bases in the middle. There are 17 residues in the CDR3. Here the CDR3 DNA reads TGTGCCAGCAGCTTAATTGGCGCGACTATTAACACCGGGGAGCTGTTTTTT. It translates to CASSLIGATINTGELFF.

This rearrangement joins TRBV27 to TRBJ1-5, with D uncertain. This CDR3 contains 13 residues. CDR1 and CDR2 from the germline V gene are MNHEY and SMNVEV (reference sequence). V was trimmed by 5 bases and J by 5 bases, leaving 10 bases between them. CDR3 protein: CASSTGPYQPQHF. In DNA form, the CDR3 reads TGTGCCAGCAGTACCGGACCTTATCAGCCCCAGCATTTT.

The chain carries TRBV13 and TRBJ2-5; 9 nucleotides line up with TRBD2. The CDR3 has 15 residues. The J segment lost 1 base and the V segment lost 0 bases, leaving 0 bases of the junction unmatched. Germline CDR1 is PRHDT and CDR2 is FYEKMQ (reference sequence). The CDR3, as DNA: TGTGCCAGCAGCTTAGGGGGACTAGCCCAAGAGACCCAGTACTTC. It is translated as CASSLGGLAQETQYF. Complete variable domain (other parts from reference TRBV13 and TRBJ2-5): AAGVIQSPRHLIKEKRETATLKCYPIPRHDTVYWYQQGPGQDPQFLISFYEKMQSDKGSIPDRFSAQQFSDYHSELNMSSLELGDSALYFCASSLGGLAQETQYFGPGTRLLVL.

The chain is built from TRBV12-3 or TRBV12-4 and TRBJ1-6, with D tentatively TRBD1 (5 bases). This CDR3 has 13 amino acids. V was shortened by 6 bases and J by 9 bases, with 12 bases between the two germline ends. The CDR3 sequence is CASSGRDVSPLHF. CDR3 sequence (DNA): TGTGCCAGCAGCGGCAGGGACGTTTCACCCCTCCACTTT.

The chain carries TRBV20-1 and TRBJ2-7; D possibly matches TRBD1 or TRBD2 (6 bases each). This CDR3 region has 15 residues. Per germline, CDR1 DFQATT and CDR2 SNEGSKA (reference sequence). V was trimmed by 1 base and J by 1 base, leaving 14 bases between them. The CDR3 loop is CSARVGRGTSYEQYF. For the CDR3, the DNA is TGCAGTGCTAGAGTCGGTAGGGGGACTTCCTACGAGCAGTACTTC.